At least ten counts were recorded for the clone carrying this T cell receptor beta chain. Its antigen is as yet unknown. Synthesis of cDNA was performed by 5'RACE using 10-nucleotide random UMIs. TCRdb re-called the 5' RACE reads with MiXCR, one entry per CDR3 protein. This sample has about 55,000 distinct CDR3 sequences, with approximately 3.6% found just once. This entry is derived from a study of neurological immune-mediated disorders. Regarding the study as a whole: The study found the most TCR clonal expansion in HTLV-1-associated myelopathy and the least in multiple sclerosis, below healthy controls.

Libraries from sorted cells used around 1 million T cells (CD4+ or CD8+). The TCR was taken from a woman aged 40 to 50 with multiple sclerosis. Source material: CD4+ T cells from blood.

The CDR3 protein is CSAREVSLGTQYF. The CDR3 DNA reads TGCAGTGCTAGAGAGGTTAGCCTAGGGACCCAGTACTTC. J is TRBJ2-5 and V is TRBV20-1; D is undetermined. V lost 0 bases and J 7 bases, leaving 12 bases between the germline ends. The CDR3 loop spans 13 amino acids. Germline V gene lookup returns CDR1 DFQATT and CDR2 SNEGSKA (reference sequence).